Following are 27 T cell receptor beta chains from one sample sequenced in a study of shared clonotypes between healthy human individuals (dated by TCRdb to the early 2020s). The protocol used for the library was the immunoSEQ multiplex PCR assay. TCRdb took over this immuneACCESS table, retaining in-frame rearrangements with V and J assigned. Such tables are incomplete; in checked studies, under half of the missing clones stem from an unresolved V gene, and the remainder is unexplained. The sample table lists a few million clones, roughly 92% of them with a count of one. The top ten constitute 0.37% of the sample. Sequencing was done on a sample of naive CD4+ T cells from PBMCs. The cell subset or site tag for this specimen amounts to: CD45RA+ positively selected. The source of these receptors is a man younger than 35 in good health. Some clones in this sample may be carry-over from other donors' samples.

V and J are TRBV10-2 and TRBJ2-7; no clear D. CDR1 is WSHSY and CDR2 is SAAADI in the germline V gene. V was clipped by 6 bases and J by 0 bases, with 15 bases between them. The CDR3 covers 15 residues. The CDR3 nucleotides read TGCGCCAGCAGCGACCTGAGCGTGGGCTCCTACGAGCAGTACTTC. Translated, it gives CASSDLSVGSYEQYF.

V usage is TRBV11-2 and J usage is TRBJ2-2, with D perhaps being TRBD1 or TRBD2 (6 bases each). Trimming took 3 bases from V and 1 from J, leaving 15 bases between them. This CDR3 is built from 17 residues. Germline lookup yields CDR1 SGHAT and CDR2 FQNNGV. CDR3 bases: TGTGCCAGCAGCTTGGGGACACGGCGGGGGAACACCGGGGAGCTGTTTTTT. Protein product: CASSLGTRRGNTGELFF.

J is TRBJ2-7 and V is TRBV7-3; D gene uncertain. The CDR3 is 13 amino acids. Germline CDR1 is SGHTA and CDR2 is FQGTGA. V shed 5 bases and J shed 5 bases, with 13 bases lying between them. DNA of the CDR3: TGTGCCAGCAGCCTCACCATATCGGACGAGCAGTACTTC. Translated, it gives CASSLTISDEQYF.

The rearrangement uses TRBV4-1 and TRBJ1-5; D is unclear. V was cut by 1 base and J by 5 bases, with 9 bases left in between. Looked up from germline, CDR1 is MGHRA and CDR2 is YSYEKL. CDR3 size: 14 residues. CDR3 in DNA: TGCGCCAGCAGCCAAGGGGCAGGAGATCAGCCCCAGCATTTT. Translated, it gives CASSQGAGDQPQHF.

The genes are TRBV5-1 and TRBJ1-1; 9 nucleotides align to TRBD1. Germline V CDR1 and CDR2: SGHRS, YFSETQ. This CDR3 spans 14 amino acids. The ends lost 5 bases at V and 4 bases at J; junction bases unmatched: 6. The DNA of the CDR3 is TGCGCCAGCAGTCAGCTGACAGGGGGCACTGAAGCTTTCTTT. Translated: CASSQLTGGTEAFF.

The genes are TRBV25-1 and TRBJ1-4; possibly TRBD1 for D (6 bases). The CDR3 has 15 residues. Germline V CDR1 and CDR2: MGHDK, SYGVNS. The germline V and J ends were trimmed by 4 bases and 5 bases, with 14 bases remaining between them. The CDR3 DNA reads TGTGCCAGCAGTGGGAGACAGGCAAAGAATGAAAAACTGTTTTTT. It translates to CASSGRQAKNEKLFF.

The genes are TRBV11-2 and TRBJ2-3; TRBD2 is a possible D gene (6 bases). From germline, CDR1 is SGHAT and CDR2 FQNNGV. The V and J ends lost 3 bases and 6 bases respectively, with 16 bases between them. The CDR3 runs to 15 residues. CDR3 loop: CASSFTVGGTDTQYF. The CDR3 nucleotides read TGTGCCAGCAGCTTTACCGTGGGGGGAACCGATACGCAGTATTTT. Full variable domain (outside the CDR3, taken from reference TRBV11-2 and TRBJ2-3): EAGVAQSPRYKIIEKRQSVAFWCNPISGHATLYWYQQILGQGPKLLIQFQNNGVVDDSQLPKDRFSAERLKGVDSTLKIQPAKLEDSAVYLCASSFTVGGTDTQYFGPGTRLTVL.

This clone was observed once. The genes are TRBV5-4 and TRBJ2-1; 8 positions agree with TRBD2. V lost 5 bases to trimming and J lost 3 bases; unmatched junction nucleotides: 7. The germline gives CDR1 SGHNT, CDR2 YYREEE (reference sequence). The CDR3 runs to 15 residues. CDR3 sequence reads: CASRQTSVVYNEQFF. The CDR3 coding sequence is TGTGCCAGCAGACAGACTAGCGTCGTCTACAATGAGCAGTTCTTC. The full variable domain, in which reference TRBV5-4 and TRBJ2-1 provide the parts outside the CDR3, is ETGVTQSPTHLIKTRGQQVTLRCSSQSGHNTVSWYQQALGQGPQFIFQYYREEENGRGNFPPRFSGLQFPNYSSELNVNALELDDSALYLCASRQTSVVYNEQFFGPGTRLTVL.

The chain links TRBV28 to TRBJ2-7; TRBD1 matches at 12 bases. Germline assignment: CDR1 MDHEN and CDR2 SYDVKM. The CDR3 spans 18 residues. With 6 bases clipped from V and 0 bases from J, the junction kept 12 bases outside the gene matches. The CDR3: CASSYLRDRGRSSYEQYF. As DNA, the CDR3 is TGTGCCAGCAGCTACTTACGGGACAGGGGGCGAAGCTCCTACGAGCAGTACTTC.

The J gene is TRBJ2-1, the V gene TRBV11-2; 11 nucleotides align to TRBD2. CDR3 size: 15 residues. In germline, CDR1 is SGHAT, CDR2 FQNNGV. The trim removed 5 bases at V and 6 bases at J, leaving 6 bases unmatched. DNA of the CDR3: TGTGCCAGCAGCCCGGGACTAGCGGCCTTCAATGAGCAGTTCTTC. Its protein is CASSPGLAAFNEQFF.

The rearrangement joins TRBV7-3 to TRBJ2-2, with D perhaps matching TRBD2 (6 bases). The CDR3 consists of 16 residues. Germline lookup yields CDR1 SGHTA and CDR2 FQGTGA. Trimming shortened V by 2 bases and J by 6 bases, and 16 bases separated the two germline ends. CDR3 residues: CASSLVGSGGAGELFF. The CDR3 nucleotides read TGTGCCAGCAGCTTAGTGGGGAGCGGAGGGGCCGGGGAGCTGTTTTTT.

CDR3 amino acids: CAWSGNRGPSYTF. The CDR3 coding sequence is TGTGCCTGGAGTGGGAACAGGGGGCCAAGCTACACCTTC. The J gene is TRBJ1-2, the V gene TRBV30, with TRBD1 matching 9 bases. The CDR3 runs 13 residues. Germline loops: CDR1 GTSNPN, CDR2 SVGIG (reference sequence). V was pared by 1 base and J by 9 bases, with 6 bases of the junction left unmatched.

Written as DNA, the CDR3 is TGTGCCAGCAGTGAAGCAAGCGGACTAGACGCGTTCTTC. This sequence encodes CASSEASGLDAFF. The rearrangement joins TRBV6-1 to TRBJ2-1; TRBD2 matches 7 bases. CDR3 size: 13 residues. J lost 15 bases, V lost 0 bases, and 8 bases had no gene match. The germline V gene encodes CDR1 MNHNS and CDR2 SASEGT.

The chain employs TRBV5-4 and TRBJ2-7; TRBD2 aligns across 12 bases. Per the germline V gene, CDR1 is SGHNT and CDR2 is YYREEE (reference sequence). V lost 1 base, J lost 2 bases, and 10 bases stayed unmatched. The CDR3 extends over 18 amino acids. CDR3 sequence: CASSLHQLAGGPPYEQYF. The CDR3 DNA is TGTGCCAGCAGCTTGCACCAACTAGCGGGAGGTCCACCCTACGAGCAGTACTTC.

The chain is built from TRBV7-8 and TRBJ2-5; 10 bases fit TRBD2. Trimming cost V 5 bases and J 5 bases; bases outside gene matches: 11. CDR1 and CDR2 (germline): SGHVS, FQNEAQ. The CDR3 totals 16 residues. The CDR3 loop reads CASSPRAGGRGETQYF. The CDR3 nucleotides read TGTGCCAGCAGCCCACGAGCGGGGGGGCGCGGCGAGACCCAGTACTTC.

This chain links TRBV5-5 with TRBJ2-6; D uncertain. CDR3 length: 17 residues. The ends were cut back, 1 base at V and 2 bases at J, with 13 bases in the middle. The germline gives CDR1 SGHKS, CDR2 YYEKEE (reference sequence). The CDR3 region has the DNA TGTGCCAGCAGCTTGCTAGTTGGGTCTACTGGGGCCAACGTCCTGACTTTC. It encodes CASSLLVGSTGANVLTF.

The chain recombines TRBV5-8 with TRBJ1-1; 8 nucleotides match TRBD1. The CDR3 extends over 16 amino acids. Germline lookup yields CDR1 SGHTS and CDR2 YDEGEE. After removal of 4 bases from V and 5 bases from J, the junction contained 13 bases not matched to a gene. CDR3 bases: TGTGCCAGCAGCCGAAAAACACCGACAGGGGTGACTGAAGCTTTCTTT. It is translated as CASSRKTPTGVTEAFF.

The chain employs TRBV5-4 and TRBJ2-5, with 9 bases that match TRBD1. J was trimmed by 11 bases and V by 1 base; bases with no gene match: 9. Germline CDR1 and CDR2: SGHNT and YYREEE (reference sequence). The CDR3 runs 14 residues. The CDR3 sequence: CASSLIQGAGEQYF. The CDR3 region has the DNA TGTGCCAGCAGCTTGATACAGGGGGCGGGGGAGCAGTACTTC.

The chain combines TRBV5-1 with TRBJ2-3; 13 bases are a match to TRBD2. V dropped 5 bases and J dropped 5; count of bases not matched to a gene: 5. The CDR3 has 15 residues. Germline V lookup: CDR1 SGHRS, CDR2 YFSETQ. The CDR3 region has the DNA TGCGCCAGCAGTTCGACTAGCGGGAGGATAGATACGCAGTATTTT. Residues: CASSSTSGRIDTQYF.

V gene TRBV28 combines with J gene TRBJ1-5; no firm D call. Germline values: CDR1 MDHEN, CDR2 SYDVKM. The V and J ends lost 5 bases and 3 bases respectively, with 20 bases between them. The CDR3 covers 17 residues. CDR3 DNA sequence: TGTGCCAGCAGTAGACCATCGTTGATTAGGGACAATCAGCCCCAGCATTTT. Protein sequence: CASSRPSLIRDNQPQHF. Together with reference TRBV28 and TRBJ1-5, the CDR3 gives the full variable domain: DVKVTQSSRYLVKRTGEKVFLECVQDMDHENMFWYRQDPGLGLRLIYFSYDVKMKEKGDIPEGYSVSREKKERFSLILESASTNQTSMYLCASSRPSLIRDNQPQHFGDGTRLSIL.

This chain connects TRBV5-1 to TRBJ2-7, with D perhaps matching TRBD2 (6 bases). Trimming took 0 bases from V and 0 from J, leaving 13 bases between them. Germline V gene sequence: CDR1 SGHRS, CDR2 YFSETQ. The CDR3 loop spans 16 amino acids. CDR3: CASSLGGGRDSYEQYF. The CDR3 DNA reads TGCGCCAGCAGCTTGGGAGGAGGGCGCGACTCCTACGAGCAGTACTTC.

The chain has TRBV28 and TRBJ2-3; 7 nucleotides align to TRBD2. The CDR3 has 13 amino acids. Germline trimming cut 10 bases from V and 2 bases from J; bases unmatched to any gene: 6. Germline loops: CDR1 MDHEN, CDR2 SYDVKM. Here the CDR3 reads CATSGGNTDTQYF. DNA of the CDR3: TGTGCCACCTCCGGGGGGAACACAGATACGCAGTATTTT.

This clone was counted a single time. The CDR3 DNA follows: TGTGCCAGTAGTATTAGTGGGCGCCAAAGACGTGATGGCAATCAGCCCCAGCATTTT. This sequence encodes CASSISGRQRRDGNQPQHF. The V gene is TRBV19, the J gene TRBJ1-5; no clear D gene. This CDR3 is 19 amino acids long. Germline CDR1 LNHDA, CDR2 SQIVND (reference sequence). Trimming took 3 bases from V and 2 from J, leaving 23 bases between them.

This rearrangement joins TRBV18 to TRBJ2-5; D possibly corresponds to TRBD1 (6 bases). Germline values: CDR1 KGHSH, CDR2 LQKENI. V dropped 0 bases and J dropped 4 bases, with 9 bases sitting between them. This CDR3 is built from 14 residues. DNA for the CDR3: TGTGCCAGCTCACCACCGAACAGGGCAGAGACCCAGTACTTC. It yields the protein CASSPPNRAETQYF.

V and J are TRBV11-3 and TRBJ1-2; 7 bases fit TRBD1. CDR1 is SGHNT and CDR2 is YENEEA in the germline V gene. J lost 4 bases, V lost 6 bases, and 14 bases had no gene match. The CDR3 has 16 amino acids. The chain's CDR3 is CASSSVEGQRLYGYTF. CDR3 nucleotides: TGTGCCAGCAGTAGTGTTGAGGGACAGAGACTCTATGGCTACACCTTC. The variable domain in full, with the rest retrieved from reference TRBV11-3 and TRBJ1-2, is EAGVVQSPRYKIIEKKQPVAFWCNPISGHNTLYWYLQNLGQGPELLIRYENEEAVDDSQLPKDRFSAERLKGVDSTLKIQPAELGDSAVYLCASSSVEGQRLYGYTFGSGTRLTVV.

The CDR3 bases are TGTGCCAGCAGCTTAACAGCTAATGAAAAACTGTTTTTT. Its protein product is CASSLTANEKLFF. This chain joins TRBV7-3 and TRBJ1-4, with unresolved D. V lost 0 bases to trimming and J lost 3 bases, with 2 bases between them. Germline V gene lookup returns CDR1 SGHTA and CDR2 FQGTGA. CDR3 length equals 13 residues.

Only one count was recorded for this clone. V usage is TRBV16 and J usage is TRBJ1-1; D unclear. From germline, CDR1 is KGHSY and CDR2 FQNENV. The V end was cut by 1 base, the J end by 1 base, with 16 bases between. This CDR3 comprises 17 residues. The CDR3 nucleotides are TGTGCCAGCAGCCAATTTTGGCCAGGTACTTCGAACACTGAAGCTTTCTTT. This gives the protein CASSQFWPGTSNTEAFF. Full variable domain (outside the CDR3, taken from reference TRBV16 and TRBJ1-1): GEEVAQTPKHLVRGEGQKAKLYCAPIKGHSYVFWYQQVLKNEFKFLISFQNENVFDETGMPKERFSAKCLPNSPCSLEIQATKLEDSAVYFCASSQFWPGTSNTEAFFGQGTRLTVV.